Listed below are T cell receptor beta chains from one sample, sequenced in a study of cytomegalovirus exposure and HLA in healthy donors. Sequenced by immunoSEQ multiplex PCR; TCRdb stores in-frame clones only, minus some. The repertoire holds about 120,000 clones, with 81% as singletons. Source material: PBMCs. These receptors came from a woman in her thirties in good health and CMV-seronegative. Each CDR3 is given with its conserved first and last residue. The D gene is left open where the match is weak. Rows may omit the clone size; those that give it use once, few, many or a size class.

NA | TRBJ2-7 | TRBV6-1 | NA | TGTGCCAGCAGTGAAGCTAGAGGGATCGAGCAGTACTTC | CASSEARGIEQYF
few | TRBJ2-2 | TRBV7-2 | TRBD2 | TGTGCCAGTGGGGACTACCTCACCGGGGAGCTGTTTTTT | CASGDYLTGELFF
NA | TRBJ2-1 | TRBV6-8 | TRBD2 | TGTGCCAGCGGTTATCCGCTAGCGGGAGTCGGATGTATTGGGGGTCTCTTC | CASGYPLAGVGCIGGLF
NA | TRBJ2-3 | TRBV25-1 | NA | TGTGCCAGCAGTACCCCGGGAGTCGGTACGCAGTATTTT | CASSTPGVGTQYF
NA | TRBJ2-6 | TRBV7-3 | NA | TGTGCCAGCAGCAGGGGGTCTGGGGCCAACGTCCTGACTTTC | CASSRGSGANVLTF
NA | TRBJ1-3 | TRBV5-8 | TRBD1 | TGTGCCAGCAGCTTGTCGGACAGGCGGGTGAACACCATATATTTT | CASSLSDRRVNTIYF
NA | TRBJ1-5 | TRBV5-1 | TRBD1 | TGCGCCAGCAGCTCCGACAGGGGCGCTCAGCCCCAGCATTTT | CASSSDRGAQPQHF
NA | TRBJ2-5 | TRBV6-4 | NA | TGTGCCCTCCCCTCTCCTCGCCAGGGGCGGCAAGAGACCCAGTACTTC | CALPSPRQGRQETQYF
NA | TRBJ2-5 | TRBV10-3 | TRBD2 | TGTGCCACCGCTAGCGGACAAGAGACCCAGTACTTC | CATASGQETQYF
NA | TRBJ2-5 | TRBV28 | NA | TGTGCCAGCAGTAACACAGGGTCGGAGACCCAGTACTTC | CASSNTGSETQYF
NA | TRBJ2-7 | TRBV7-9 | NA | TGTGCCAGCAGCGGGACTTCCTACGAGCAGTACTTC | CASSGTSYEQYF
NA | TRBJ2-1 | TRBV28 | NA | TGTGCCAGCAGTTTTCGGAGGAATGAGCAGTTCTTC | CASSFRRNEQFF
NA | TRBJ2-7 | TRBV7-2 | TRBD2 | TGTGCCAGCAGTCTAGCGGGAGGGCCCTACGAGCAGTACTTC | CASSLAGGPYEQYF
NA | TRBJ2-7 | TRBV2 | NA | TGTGCCAGCAAGGGTAGCGTGGGCGAGCAGTACTTC | CASKGSVGEQYF
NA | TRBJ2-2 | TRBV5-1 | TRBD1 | TGCGCCAGCAGCTCGCAGGGGGCATGGACCGGGGAGCTGTTTTTT | CASSSQGAWTGELFF
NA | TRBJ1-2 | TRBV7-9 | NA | TGTGCCAGCAGCTTAGGAAGTCGGGACTACACCTTC | CASSLGSRDYTF